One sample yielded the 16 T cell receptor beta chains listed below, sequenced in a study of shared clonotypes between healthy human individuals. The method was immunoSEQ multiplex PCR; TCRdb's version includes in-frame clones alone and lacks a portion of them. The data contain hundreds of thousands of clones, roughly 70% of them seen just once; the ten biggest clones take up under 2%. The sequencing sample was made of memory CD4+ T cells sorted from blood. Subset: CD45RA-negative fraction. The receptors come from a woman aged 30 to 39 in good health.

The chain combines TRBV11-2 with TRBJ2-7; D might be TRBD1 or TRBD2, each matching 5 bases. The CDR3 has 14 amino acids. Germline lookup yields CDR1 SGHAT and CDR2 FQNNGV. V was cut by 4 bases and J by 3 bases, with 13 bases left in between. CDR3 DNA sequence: TGTGCCAGCAGCTCCGGGACCGGGTACTACGAGCAGTACTTC. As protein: CASSSGTGYYEQYF. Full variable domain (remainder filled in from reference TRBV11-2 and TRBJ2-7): EAGVAQSPRYKIIEKRQSVAFWCNPISGHATLYWYQQILGQGPKLLIQFQNNGVVDDSQLPKDRFSAERLKGVDSTLKIQPAKLEDSAVYLCASSSGTGYYEQYFGPGTRLTVT.

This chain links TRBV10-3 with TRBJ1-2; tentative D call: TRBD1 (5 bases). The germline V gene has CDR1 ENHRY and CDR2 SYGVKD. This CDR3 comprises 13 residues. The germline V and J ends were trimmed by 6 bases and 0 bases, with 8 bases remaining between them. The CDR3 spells CAIRDKSNYGYTF. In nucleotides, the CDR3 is TGTGCCATCAGGGACAAATCTAACTATGGCTACACCTTC.

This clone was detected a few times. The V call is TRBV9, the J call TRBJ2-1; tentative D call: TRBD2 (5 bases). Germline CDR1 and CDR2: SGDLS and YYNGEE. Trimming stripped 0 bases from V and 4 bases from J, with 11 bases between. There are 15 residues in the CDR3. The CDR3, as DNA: TGTGCCAGCAGCGTAGCCAGCGGAGTGTACAATGAGCAGTTCTTC. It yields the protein CASSVASGVYNEQFF.

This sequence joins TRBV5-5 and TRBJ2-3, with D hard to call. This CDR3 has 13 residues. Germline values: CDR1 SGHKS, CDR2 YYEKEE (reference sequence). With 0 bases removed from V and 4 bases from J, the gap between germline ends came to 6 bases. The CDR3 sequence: CASSLDTPDTQYF. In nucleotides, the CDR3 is TGTGCCAGCAGCTTGGACACTCCAGATACGCAGTATTTT. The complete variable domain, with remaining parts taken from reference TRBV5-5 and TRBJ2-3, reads DAGVTQSPTHLIKTRGQQVTLRCSPISGHKSVSWYQQVLGQGPQFIFQYYEKEERGRGNFPDRFSARQFPNYSSELNVNALLLGDSALYLCASSLDTPDTQYFGPGTRLTVL.

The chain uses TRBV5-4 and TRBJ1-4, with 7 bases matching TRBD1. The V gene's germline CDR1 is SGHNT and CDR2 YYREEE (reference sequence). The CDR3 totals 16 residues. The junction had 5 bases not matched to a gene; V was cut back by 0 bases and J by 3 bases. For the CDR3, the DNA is TGTGCCAGCAGCTTGGGACAGGGTGGGGCTAATGAAAAACTGTTTTTT. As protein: CASSLGQGGANEKLFF.

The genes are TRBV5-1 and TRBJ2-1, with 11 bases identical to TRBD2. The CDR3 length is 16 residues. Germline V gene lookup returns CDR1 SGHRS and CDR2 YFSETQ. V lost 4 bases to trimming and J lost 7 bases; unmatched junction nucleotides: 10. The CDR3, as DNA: TGCGCCAGCAGCCCCGTGACTAGCGGGACGAGGAATGAGCAGTTCTTC. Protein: CASSPVTSGTRNEQFF.

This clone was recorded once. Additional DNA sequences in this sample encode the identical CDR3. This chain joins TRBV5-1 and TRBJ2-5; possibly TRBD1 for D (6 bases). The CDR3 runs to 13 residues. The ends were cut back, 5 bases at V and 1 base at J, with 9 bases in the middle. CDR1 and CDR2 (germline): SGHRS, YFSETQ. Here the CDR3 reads CASSRGGQETQYF. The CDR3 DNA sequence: TGCGCCAGCAGTAGAGGGGGCCAAGAGACCCAGTACTTC.

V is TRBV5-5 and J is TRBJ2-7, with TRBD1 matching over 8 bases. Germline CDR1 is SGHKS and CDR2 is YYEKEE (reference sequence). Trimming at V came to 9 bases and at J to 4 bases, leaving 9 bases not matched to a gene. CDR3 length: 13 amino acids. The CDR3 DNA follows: TGTGCCACCAAGACAGGGGTGGTTTACGAGCAGTACTTC. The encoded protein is CATKTGVVYEQYF.

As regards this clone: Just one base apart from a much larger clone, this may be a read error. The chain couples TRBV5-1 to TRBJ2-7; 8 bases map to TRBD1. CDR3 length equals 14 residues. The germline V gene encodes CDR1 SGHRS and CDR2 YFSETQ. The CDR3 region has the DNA TGCACCAGCAGCTTCAGGGGGCGGCCCTACGAGCAGTACTTC. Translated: CTSSFRGRPYEQYF.

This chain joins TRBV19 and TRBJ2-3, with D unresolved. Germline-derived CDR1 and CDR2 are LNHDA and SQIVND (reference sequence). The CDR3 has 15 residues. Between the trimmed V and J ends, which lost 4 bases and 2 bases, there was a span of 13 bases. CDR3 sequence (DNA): TGTGCCAGTAGTAAAGGTCAAGGGTCCACAGATACGCAGTATTTT. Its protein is CASSKGQGSTDTQYF.

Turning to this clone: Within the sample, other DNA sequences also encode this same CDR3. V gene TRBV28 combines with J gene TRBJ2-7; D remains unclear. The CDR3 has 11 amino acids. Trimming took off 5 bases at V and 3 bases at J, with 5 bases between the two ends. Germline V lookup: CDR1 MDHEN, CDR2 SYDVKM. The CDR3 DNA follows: TGTGCCAGCAGTATTTACTACGAGCAGTACTTC. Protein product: CASSIYYEQYF.

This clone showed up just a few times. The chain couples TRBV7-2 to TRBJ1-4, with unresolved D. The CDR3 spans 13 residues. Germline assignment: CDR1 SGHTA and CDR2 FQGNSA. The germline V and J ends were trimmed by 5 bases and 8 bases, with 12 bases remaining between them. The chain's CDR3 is CASSPKQKEKLFF. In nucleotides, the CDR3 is TGTGCCAGCAGCCCAAAGCAGAAGGAAAAACTGTTTTTT. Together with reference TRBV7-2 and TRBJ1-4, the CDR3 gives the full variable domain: GAGVSQSPSNKVTEKGKDVELRCDPISGHTALYWYRQSLGQGLEFLIYFQGNSAPDKSGLPSDRFSAERTGGSVSTLTIQRTQQEDSAVYLCASSPKQKEKLFFGSGTQLSVL.

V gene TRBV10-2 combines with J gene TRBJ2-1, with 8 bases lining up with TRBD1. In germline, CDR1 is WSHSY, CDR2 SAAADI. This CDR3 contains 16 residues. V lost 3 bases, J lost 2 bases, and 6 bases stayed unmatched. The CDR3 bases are TGCGCCAGCAGTGACCCTTCGGACAGGGCCTACAATGAGCAGTTCTTC. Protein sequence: CASSDPSDRAYNEQFF.

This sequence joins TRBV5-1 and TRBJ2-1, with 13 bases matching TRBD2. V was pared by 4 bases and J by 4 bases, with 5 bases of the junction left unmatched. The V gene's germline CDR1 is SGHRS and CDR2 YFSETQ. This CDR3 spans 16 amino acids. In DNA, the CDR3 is TGCGCCAGCAGCCCTTCGACTAGCGGGAGGTACAATGAGCAGTTCTTC. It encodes CASSPSTSGRYNEQFF.

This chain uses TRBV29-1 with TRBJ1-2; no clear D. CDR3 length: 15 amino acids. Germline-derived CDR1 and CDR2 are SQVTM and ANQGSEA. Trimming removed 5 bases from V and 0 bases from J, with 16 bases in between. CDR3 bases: TGCAGCGTTCATTCCCGGGGAGGGACTAACTATGGCTACACCTTC. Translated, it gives CSVHSRGGTNYGYTF.

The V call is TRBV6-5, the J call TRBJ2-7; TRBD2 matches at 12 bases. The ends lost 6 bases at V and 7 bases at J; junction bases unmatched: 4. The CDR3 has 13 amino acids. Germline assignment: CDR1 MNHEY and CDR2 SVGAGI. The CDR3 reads CASRRLAGEEQYF. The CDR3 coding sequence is TGTGCCAGCAGGCGACTAGCGGGAGAAGAGCAGTACTTC.